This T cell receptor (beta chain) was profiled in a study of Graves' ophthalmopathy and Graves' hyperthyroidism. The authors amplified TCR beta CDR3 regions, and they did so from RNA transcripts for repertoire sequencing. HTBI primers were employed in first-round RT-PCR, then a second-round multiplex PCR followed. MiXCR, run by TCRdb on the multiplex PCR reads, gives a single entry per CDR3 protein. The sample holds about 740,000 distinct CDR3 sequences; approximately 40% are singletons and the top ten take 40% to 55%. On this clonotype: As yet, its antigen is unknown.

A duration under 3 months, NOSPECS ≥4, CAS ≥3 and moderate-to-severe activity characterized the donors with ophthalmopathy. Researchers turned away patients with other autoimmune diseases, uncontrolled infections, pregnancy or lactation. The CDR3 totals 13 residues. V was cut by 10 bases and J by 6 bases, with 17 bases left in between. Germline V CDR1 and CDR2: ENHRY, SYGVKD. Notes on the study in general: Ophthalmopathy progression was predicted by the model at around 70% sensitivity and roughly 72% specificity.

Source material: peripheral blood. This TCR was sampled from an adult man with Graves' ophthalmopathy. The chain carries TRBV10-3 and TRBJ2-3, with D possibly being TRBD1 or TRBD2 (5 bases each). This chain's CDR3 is CASNYGTPDTQYF. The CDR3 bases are TGTGCCAGCAATTACGGGACCCCGGATACGCAGTATTTT.